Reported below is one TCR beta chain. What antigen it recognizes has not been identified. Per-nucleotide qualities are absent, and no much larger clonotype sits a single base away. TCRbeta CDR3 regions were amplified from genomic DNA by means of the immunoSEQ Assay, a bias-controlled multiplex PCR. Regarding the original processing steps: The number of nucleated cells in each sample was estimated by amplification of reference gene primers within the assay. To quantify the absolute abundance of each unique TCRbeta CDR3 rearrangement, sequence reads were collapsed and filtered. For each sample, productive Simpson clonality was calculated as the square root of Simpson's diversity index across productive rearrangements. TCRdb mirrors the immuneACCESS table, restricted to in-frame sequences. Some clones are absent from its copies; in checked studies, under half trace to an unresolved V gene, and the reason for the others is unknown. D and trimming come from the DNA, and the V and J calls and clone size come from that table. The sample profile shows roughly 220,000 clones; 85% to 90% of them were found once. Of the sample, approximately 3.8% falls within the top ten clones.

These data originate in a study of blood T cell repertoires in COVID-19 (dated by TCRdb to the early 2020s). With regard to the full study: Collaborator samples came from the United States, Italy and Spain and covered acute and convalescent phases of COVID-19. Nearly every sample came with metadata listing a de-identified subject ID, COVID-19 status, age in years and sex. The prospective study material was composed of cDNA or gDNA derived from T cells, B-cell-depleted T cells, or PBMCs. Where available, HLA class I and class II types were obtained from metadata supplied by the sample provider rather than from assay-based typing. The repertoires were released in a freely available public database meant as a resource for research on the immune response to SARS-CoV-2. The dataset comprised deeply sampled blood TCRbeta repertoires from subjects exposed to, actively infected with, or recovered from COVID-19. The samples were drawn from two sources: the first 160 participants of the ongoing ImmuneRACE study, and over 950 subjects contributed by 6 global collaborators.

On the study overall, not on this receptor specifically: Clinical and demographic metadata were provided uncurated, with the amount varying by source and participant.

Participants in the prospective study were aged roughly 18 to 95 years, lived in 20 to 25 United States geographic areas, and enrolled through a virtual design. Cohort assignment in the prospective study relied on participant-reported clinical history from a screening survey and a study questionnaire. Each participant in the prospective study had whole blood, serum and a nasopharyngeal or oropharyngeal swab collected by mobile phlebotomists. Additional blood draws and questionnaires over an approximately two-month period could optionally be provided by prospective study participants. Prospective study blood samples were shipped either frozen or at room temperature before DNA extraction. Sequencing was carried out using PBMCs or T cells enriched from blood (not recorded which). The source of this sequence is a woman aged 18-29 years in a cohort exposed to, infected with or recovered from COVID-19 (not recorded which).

CDR3 loop: CASRAGGEKLFF. At the DNA level, the sequence is TGTGCCAGCAGGGCAGGGGGTGAAAAACTGTTTTTT. This chain is built from TRBV28 and TRBJ1-4, with 7 bases aligning to TRBD1. After removal of 6 bases from V and 7 bases from J, the junction retains 2 bases not matched to a gene. Inclusive of the bounding cysteine and phenylalanine, the CDR3 is 12 residues long. The CDR3 DNA has 36 bases and is translated from base 1. CDR1 MDHEN and CDR2 SYDVKM were looked up in the germline V gene.